A selection of T cell receptor beta chains follows, all from one sample in a study of blood T cell repertoires in COVID-19. Here immunoSEQ multiplex PCR was the method, and the copy in TCRdb shows in-frame clones only, minus some. The table has 200,000 to 250,000 clones, about 85% seen once. Sequenced material: PBMCs or T cells enriched from blood (not recorded which). All receptors derive from a man between 35 and 55 years old who had recovered from COVID-19. Each CDR3 is given with its conserved first and last residue. The order of the fields is J gene, V gene, CDR3 protein.

>TRBJ1-2|TRBV29-1
CSVWGQGDGYTF
>TRBJ2-3|TRBV28
CASSFKGGADTQYF
>TRBJ1-2|TRBV11-2
CASSLGHRGRVLGYTF
>TRBJ1-5|TRBV11-2
CASSLGGQPQHF
>TRBJ2-4|TRBV2
CASSDGQAKNIQYF
>TRBJ1-4|TRBV28
CASNSRVGNEKLFF
>TRBJ1-1|TRBV4-1
CASSQQRLNTEAFF
>TRBJ2-7|TRBV7-9
CASSLAEGLAVYEQYF
>TRBJ2-7|TRBV7-2
CASSFQLMREKGEQYF
>TRBJ1-4|TRBV5-6
CASNPDDREKLFF
>TRBJ1-3|TRBV5-4
CASSPGNSGNTIYF
>TRBJ2-7|TRBV28
CASITGGGSPYEQYF
>TRBJ2-3|TRBV25-1
CASSESGGDTQYF
>TRBJ2-2|TRBV6-6
CASSYLAPQNTGELFF
>TRBJ2-2|TRBV11-2
CASSLRSGAPGELFF
>TRBJ2-1|TRBV5-1
CASSPGGGSGSYNEQFF
>TRBJ1-1|TRBV2
CASSEMGGQRTFF
>TRBJ2-3|TRBV28
CASSSGGLHTDTQYF
>TRBJ2-2|TRBV19
CASKRQGELAGELFF
>TRBJ1-1|TRBV29-1
CSVELSLNTEAFF
>TRBJ2-1|TRBV27
CASSLSSDNEQFF
>TRBJ2-4|TRBV12-1
CASSFARLLAGGPVAKNIQYF
>TRBJ1-1|TRBV4-1
CASNHPSGGTWNTEAFF
>TRBJ1-1|TRBV29-1
CSVPTGWGTEAFF
>TRBJ1-2|TRBV7-6
CASSSGTGRTFFYGYTF
>TRBJ2-7|TRBV6-2/TRBV6-3
CASSSGTSASYEQYF
>TRBJ2-6|TRBV2
CASRPARGANVLTF
>TRBJ1-1|TRBV7-9
CASSLGGNEAFF
>TRBJ2-2|TRBV5-8
CASSLDINTGELFF
>TRBJ2-5|TRBV3-1/TRBV3-2
CASSLNLGGLLETQYF
>TRBJ2-7|TRBV6-1
CASSEGDSSYEQYF
>TRBJ2-1|TRBV24-1
CATSDLYSYNEQFF
>TRBJ2-7|TRBV4-1
CASSQVLGGYSSYEQYF
>TRBJ2-7|TRBV6-6
CASRDTSGLSYEQYF
>TRBJ1-4|TRBV4-1
CASSQEQGLNEKLFF
>TRBJ2-3|TRBV7-2
CASSAQGVEADTQYF
>TRBJ1-1|TRBV29-1
CSVRSGTTEAFF
>TRBJ1-5|TRBV18
CASSPRQASNQPQHF
>TRBJ2-2|TRBV28
CASSLTNRNTGELFF
>TRBJ2-7|TRBV13
CASSPDRGYEQYF
>TRBJ1-3|TRBV14
CASSQEEGVVGNTIYF
>TRBJ2-7|TRBV12-3/TRBV12-4
CASRIDRGNEQYF
>TRBJ1-1|TRBV28
CASSLWRNTEAFF
>TRBJ1-1|TRBV6-5
CASSYMGHAFF
>TRBJ2-1|TRBV10-3
CAISERGLADNEQFF
>TRBJ1-6|TRBV6-5
CASSYTGQGEPLHF
>TRBJ2-7|TRBV2
CASEPPGLAGESSYEQYF
>TRBJ1-2|TRBV2
CASSAGQGAGGYTF
>TRBJ2-7|TRBV2
CASKGGNGFYEQYF
>TRBJ2-1|TRBV25-1
CASSEIRGGNEQFF
>TRBJ2-7|TRBV9
CASSVVKTDCSYEQYF
>TRBJ1-5|TRBV5-1
CARSLGGVSNQPQHF